This TCR beta chain was found in a study of T-cell memory formation after mild COVID-19. Looking at the study overall: TCR clustering was largely donor specific. Study-wide results and limits: Of the contracting clones, CD4+ ones lay mainly in CM and EM, and CD8+ ones in EMRA. Day 15 to 85 contracting clones showed balanced CD4/CD8; day 15 to 37 expanders favored CD4+.

This clonotype was detected a few times. Its antigen is as yet unknown. There are 14 residues in the CDR3. Trimming took off 5 bases at V and 2 bases at J, with 10 bases between the two ends. Germline CDR1 is MNHNY and CDR2 is SVGAGI (reference sequence). From 5'RACE with constant-segment primers came TCR alpha and TCR beta cDNA libraries that carried sample barcodes and UMIs. In TCRdb, the 5' RACE reads were re-called with MiXCR into one record per CDR3 protein. Here the sample spans 50,000 or so distinct CDR3 sequences, over 9% being singletons. Input material: PBMCs or a T cell subset sorted from them (not recorded which). The chain uses TRBV6-6 and TRBJ1-5; no clear D gene. The clonotype was recovered from a man aged 18 to 30 who had mild COVID-19 (a few samples of this study predate the infection). Cell type and time point are not known. CDR3 protein: CASSAFGGNQPQHF. DNA of the CDR3: TGTGCCAGCAGTGCCTTTGGTGGCAATCAGCCCCAGCATTTT.